The text below deals with one T cell receptor beta chain. Its target antigen remains unknown. One base away there is no much larger clone; base qualities are not given. This sample is drawn from a study of T cell responses to AZD1222 COVID-19 vaccine (dated by TCRdb to about 2021). The study in broad terms: AZD1222 recipients with second doses at about 4 weeks or about 12 weeks were pooled, because spike-specific TCR depth and breadth did not differ between schedules. TCR sequencing covered 233 trial participants: some 210 given two doses of AZD1222 and around 25 given two doses of MenACWY control vaccine. Trial participants were enrolled into age subgroups of 18-55, 56-69 and 70-plus years, which contained roughly 140, 27 and 60 TCR-sequenced participants, respectively. General study outcomes and caveats: Conclusions about previously exposed vaccinees were limited because only 5 or 6 AZD1222 recipients were SARS-CoV-2 seropositive at baseline. Spike-specific TCR breadth and depth rose significantly after two AZD1222 doses compared with day 0 and with MenACWY recipients. Participants were mostly white British and included more females than males, and it was suggested by the authors that clonal diversity may have been underestimated. Because no samples from the day 14 peak response were available, repertoires could be characterized only after the peak T cell response. The 56-69-year group was small, and its depth increase did not reach significance, likely because of low power. Reportedly, close to half of the unique spike-specific TCRs recognized epitopes lying outside the regions that are mutated in the B.1.351 and B.1.1.7 variants. The vaccine-associated CD4 TCRs covered the entire spike protein, and the dominant responses fell in regions 160-218 and 743-854.

The time point label, as the study defines it: baseline before first vaccination. Vaccinee samples were obtained from the UK trials COV001 and COV002, which included a single-blind randomized controlled phase 2/3 trial of AZD1222 (ChAdOx1 nCoV-19) in healthy adults. Trial participant PBMC samples were collected at day 0 and day 28 after the second dose for TCRbeta chain sequencing. The CDR3 regions of human TCRbeta chains were analyzed by immunosequencing. Processing in the source paper ran as follows. Repertoire TCRs were checked for matches against a reference library of SARS-CoV-2-specific TCRs that had been generated using the MIRA antigen-specificity platform. Breadth was defined as the fraction of unique TCRs that were SARS-CoV-2-associated. Depth was defined as the fraction of total T cells that were SARS-CoV-2-associated. Using the MIRA data, every spike-specific TCR was mapped to the spike region that the TCR reacted to and assigned to either a CD4 or a CD8 class. Log10-transformed breadth and depth values were compared by one-way ANOVA with Sidak's multiple comparisons tests. TCRdb provides this immuneACCESS table in a form limited to in-frame rearrangements. Some clones are lacking; in checked studies, under half of them reflect an unresolved V gene, and why the rest are absent is not known. The V and J calls and clone size come from that table; D and trimming were worked out from the DNA. The sample yields roughly 100,000 clones; roughly 84% were counted once. About an eighth of the sample is held by the ten biggest clonotypes.

The CDR3 covers 16 residues, taking in both the cysteine and the phenylalanine. The DNA shown is the 48-base CDR3, in frame from base 1. Taken from the germline V gene, the CDR1 and CDR2 loops are KGHSH and LQKENI. The junction shows trimming of 3 bases on V and 4 bases on J, plus 15 bases between the germline ends. Sequences were derived from peripheral blood, sampled on day 0 of AZD1222 vaccination. The TCR was taken from an adult in good health. The rearrangement joined TRBV18 to TRBJ2-2, with the D gene possibly TRBD1 or TRBD2, each one fitting 5 bases. The sequenced DNA: TGTGCCAGCTCACCTGTCGGGGCGCGCGGCACCGGGGAGCTGTTTTTT. Its product reads: CASSPVGARGTGELFF.